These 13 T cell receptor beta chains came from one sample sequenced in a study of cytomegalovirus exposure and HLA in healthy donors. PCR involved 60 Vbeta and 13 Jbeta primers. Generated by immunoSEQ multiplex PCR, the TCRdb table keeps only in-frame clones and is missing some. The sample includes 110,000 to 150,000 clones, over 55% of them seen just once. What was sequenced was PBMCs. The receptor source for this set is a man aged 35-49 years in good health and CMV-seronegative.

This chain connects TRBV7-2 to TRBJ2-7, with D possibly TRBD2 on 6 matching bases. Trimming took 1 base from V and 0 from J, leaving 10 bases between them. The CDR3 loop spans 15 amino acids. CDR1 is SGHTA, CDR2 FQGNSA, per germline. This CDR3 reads CASSLGGSGSYEQYF. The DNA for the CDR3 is TGTGCCAGCAGCTTAGGAGGTAGCGGCTCCTACGAGCAGTACTTC. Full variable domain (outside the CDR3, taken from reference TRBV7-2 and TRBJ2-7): GAGVSQSPSNKVTEKGKDVELRCDPISGHTALYWYRQSLGQGLEFLIYFQGNSAPDKSGLPSDRFSAERTGGSVSTLTIQRTQQEDSAVYLCASSLGGSGSYEQYFGPGTRLTVT.

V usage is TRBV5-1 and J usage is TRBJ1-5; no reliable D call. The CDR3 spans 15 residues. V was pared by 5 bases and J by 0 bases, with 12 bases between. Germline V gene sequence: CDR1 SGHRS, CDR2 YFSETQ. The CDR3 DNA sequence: TGCGCCAGCAGGCTACTCGGGGATAGCAATCAGCCCCAGCATTTT. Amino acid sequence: CASRLLGDSNQPQHF. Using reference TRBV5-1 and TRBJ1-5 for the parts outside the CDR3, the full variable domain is KAGVTQTPRYLIKTRGQQVTLSCSPISGHRSVSWYQQTPGQGLQFLFEYFSETQRNKGNFPGRFSGRQFSNSRSEMNVSTLELGDSALYLCASRLLGDSNQPQHFGDGTRLSIL.

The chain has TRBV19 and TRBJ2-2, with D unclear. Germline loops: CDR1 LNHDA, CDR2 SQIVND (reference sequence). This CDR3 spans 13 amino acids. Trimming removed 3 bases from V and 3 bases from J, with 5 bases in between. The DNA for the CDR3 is TGTGCCAGTAGTATTCGGTACACCGGGGAGCTGTTTTTT. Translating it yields CASSIRYTGELFF.

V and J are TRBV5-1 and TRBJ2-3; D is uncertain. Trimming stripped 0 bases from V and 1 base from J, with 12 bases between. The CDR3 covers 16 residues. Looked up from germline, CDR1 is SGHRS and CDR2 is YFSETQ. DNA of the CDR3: TGCGCCAGCAGCTTGGGATGGGCCTCGGGCACAGATACGCAGTATTTT. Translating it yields CASSLGWASGTDTQYF.

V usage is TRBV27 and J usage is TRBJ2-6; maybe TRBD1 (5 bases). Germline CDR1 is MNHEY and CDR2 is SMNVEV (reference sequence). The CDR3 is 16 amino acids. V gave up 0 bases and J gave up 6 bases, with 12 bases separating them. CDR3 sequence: CASSLSQGLEANVLTF. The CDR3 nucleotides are TGTGCCAGCAGTTTATCTCAGGGTCTAGAGGCCAACGTCCTGACTTTC.

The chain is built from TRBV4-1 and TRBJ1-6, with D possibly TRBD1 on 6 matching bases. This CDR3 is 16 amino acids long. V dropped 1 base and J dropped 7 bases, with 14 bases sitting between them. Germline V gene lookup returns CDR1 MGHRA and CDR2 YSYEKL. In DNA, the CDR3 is TGCGCCAGCAGCCAAGCTCTGGGGGCTGGGAATTCACCCCTCCACTTT. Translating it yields CASSQALGAGNSPLHF.

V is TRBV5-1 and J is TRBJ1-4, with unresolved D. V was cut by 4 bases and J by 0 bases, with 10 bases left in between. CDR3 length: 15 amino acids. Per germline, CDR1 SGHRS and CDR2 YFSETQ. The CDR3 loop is CASSLRTATNEKLFF. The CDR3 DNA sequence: TGCGCCAGCAGCCTACGTACGGCAACTAATGAAAAACTGTTTTTT.

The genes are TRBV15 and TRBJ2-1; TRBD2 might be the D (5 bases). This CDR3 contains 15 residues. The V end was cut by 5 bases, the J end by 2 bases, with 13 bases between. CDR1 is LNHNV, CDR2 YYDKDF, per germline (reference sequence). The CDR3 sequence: CATSPGKTTYNEQFF. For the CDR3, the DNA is TGTGCCACCAGCCCCGGGAAGACCACCTACAATGAGCAGTTCTTC.

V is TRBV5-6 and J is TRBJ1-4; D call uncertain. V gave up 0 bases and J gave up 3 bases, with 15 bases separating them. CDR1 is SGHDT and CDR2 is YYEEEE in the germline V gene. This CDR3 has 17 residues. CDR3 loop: CASSLGPGSRSNEKLFF. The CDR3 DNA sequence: TGTGCCAGCAGCTTGGGTCCGGGGAGTCGGTCTAATGAAAAACTGTTTTTT.

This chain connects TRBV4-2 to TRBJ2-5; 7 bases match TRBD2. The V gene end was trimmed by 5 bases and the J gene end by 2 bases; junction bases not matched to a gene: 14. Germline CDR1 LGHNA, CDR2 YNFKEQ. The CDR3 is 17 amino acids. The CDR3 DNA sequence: TGTGCCAGCAGCTCTCTATGGGGCGGGGGTAAACAAGAGACCCAGTACTTC. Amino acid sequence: CASSSLWGGGKQETQYF.

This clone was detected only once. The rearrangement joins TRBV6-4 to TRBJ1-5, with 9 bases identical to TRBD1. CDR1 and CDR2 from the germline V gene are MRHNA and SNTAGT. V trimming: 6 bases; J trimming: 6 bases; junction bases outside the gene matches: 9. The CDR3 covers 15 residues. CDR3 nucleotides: TGTGCCAGCAGGCAGACAGGGGGGTCTGGTCAGCCCCAGCATTTT. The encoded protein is CASRQTGGSGQPQHF.

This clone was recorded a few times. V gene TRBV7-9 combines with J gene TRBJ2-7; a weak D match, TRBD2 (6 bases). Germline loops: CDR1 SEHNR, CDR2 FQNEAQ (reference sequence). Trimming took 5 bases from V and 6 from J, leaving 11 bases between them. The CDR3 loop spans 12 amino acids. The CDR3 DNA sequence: TGTGCCAGCAGCCGACTAGAGTCCGAGCAGTACTTC. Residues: CASSRLESEQYF.

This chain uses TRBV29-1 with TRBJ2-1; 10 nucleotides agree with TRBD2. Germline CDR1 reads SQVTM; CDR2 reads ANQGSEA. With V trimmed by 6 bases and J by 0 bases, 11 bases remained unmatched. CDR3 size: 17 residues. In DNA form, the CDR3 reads TGCAGCGTGGCTGGACTAGCGGAGACGAGCTCCTACAATGAGCAGTTCTTC. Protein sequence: CSVAGLAETSSYNEQFF.